This TCR beta chain comes out of a study of response to subunit inactivated influenza vaccine. TCRdb passed the RT-PCR reads through MiXCR, listing each CDR3 protein once. The data contain about 800,000 distinct CDR3 sequences, 21% of them singletons. This clonotype has a handful of counts. Its target is unknown. Germline CDR1 reads MNHNS; CDR2 reads SASEGT. CDR3 length equals 17 residues. V dropped 5 bases and J dropped 0 bases, with 17 bases sitting between them. Study results and caveats: After each seasonal influenza vaccination, few new T cells are recruited, the authors suggested.

This sequence originates from a man aged 45-65 years who received an inactivated influenza vaccine. The V gene is TRBV6-1, the J gene TRBJ2-1; D gene unclear. Source: PBMCs from blood, taken approximately 5 days after vaccination. The CDR3 bases are TGTGCCAGCAGTATCTATAACTACCCGAGCTCCTACAATGAGCAGTTCTTC. Translation: CASSIYNYPSSYNEQFF.